Listed here are 5 T cell receptor beta chains from one sample, sequenced in a study of T cells in Graves' hyperthyroidism and ophthalmopathy (dated by TCRdb to the late 2010s). The library was built by means of multiplex PCR. Sequencing instrument: Illumina HiSeq 2000. Amplification of TCR beta CDR3 regions was carried out from RNA transcripts. The first round of RT-PCR for the TCR CDR3 was performed with the HTBI primer set and the Qiagen OneStep RT-PCR kit. Starting from the raw public reads, TCRdb applied fastp trimming at Q25, assembled clones with MiXCR and retained in-frame beta chains. Every distinct CDR3 protein forms one entry, paired with its most common genes and DNA. For this sample the table gives about 270,000 distinct CDR3 sequences, of which less than 30% were detected only once. About 25% of the sample is held by the ten biggest clonotypes. The sequenced sample consisted of blood. These receptors were taken from a man aged 35 to 55 with Graves' hyperthyroidism that later progressed to Graves' ophthalmopathy.

The rearrangement uses TRBV11-2 and TRBJ2-5; 14 bases align to TRBD2. The V and J ends lost 5 bases and 1 base, in that order; junction bases with no gene match: 15. The V gene's germline CDR1 is SGHAT and CDR2 FQNNGV. There are 20 residues in the CDR3. In DNA, the CDR3 is TGTGCCAGCAGCCACCCGGGACTAGCGGGAGTGTCTTATGGCCAAGAGACCCAGTACTTC. Protein product: CASSHPGLAGVSYGQETQYF.

This clonotype occurred many times. CDR3 sequence: CASSLAGRTYEQYF. CDR3 coding DNA: TGCGCCAGCAGCTTAGCGGGTCGGACCTACGAGCAGTACTTC. The rearrangement joins TRBV5-1 to TRBJ2-7; a possible D gene is TRBD2 (6 bases). Germline assignment: CDR1 SGHRS and CDR2 YFSETQ. The CDR3 length is 14 residues. The V gene lost 2 bases and the J gene lost 2 bases, with 11 bases spanning the gap. Full variable domain (missing parts from reference TRBV5-1 and TRBJ2-7): KAGVTQTPRYLIKTRGQQVTLSCSPISGHRSVSWYQQTPGQGLQFLFEYFSETQRNKGNFPGRFSGRQFSNSRSEMNVSTLELGDSALYLCASSLAGRTYEQYFGPGTRLTVT.

Many counts were recorded for this clonotype. The V and J genes are TRBV19 and TRBJ2-7; the D is unclear. Germline CDR1 LNHDA, CDR2 SQIVND (reference sequence). The V gene lost 4 bases and the J gene lost 3 bases, with 25 bases spanning the gap. The CDR3 has 18 amino acids. The CDR3 protein is CASSTTLVVFGTFYEQYF. The CDR3 nucleotides are TGTGCCAGTAGTACCACCCTAGTGGTTTTCGGAACCTTCTACGAGCAGTACTTC.

This clonotype showed up many times. CDR3 sequence (DNA): TGTGCCAGCAGACAGGCCCGGAACACTGAAGCTTTCTTT. This sequence encodes CASRQARNTEAFF. The rearrangement uses TRBV4-2 and TRBJ1-1, with D possibly being TRBD1 (5 bases). V lost 6 bases, J lost 1 base, and 9 bases lay in between. Germline values: CDR1 LGHNA, CDR2 YNFKEQ. The CDR3 extends over 13 amino acids.

The chain joins TRBV4-1 to TRBJ2-4; either TRBD1 or TRBD2 may fit D (5 bases each). There are 16 residues in the CDR3. Trimming shortened V by 5 bases and J by 0 bases, and 14 bases separated the two germline ends. Germline-derived CDR1 and CDR2 are MGHRA and YSYEKL. This CDR3 reads CASSARGLLAKNIQYF. For the CDR3, the DNA is TGCGCCAGCAGCGCGAGGGGTCTACTAGCCAAAAACATTCAGTACTTC.